This T cell receptor (beta chain) was documented in a study of shared clonotypes between healthy human individuals. The CDR3 runs to 11 residues. V was shortened by 5 bases and J by 7 bases, with 8 bases between the two germline ends. Germline assignment: CDR1 MNHEY and CDR2 SVGAGI. CD4+ cells underwent separation, giving CD45RA+ naive and CD45RA-negative memory subsets. TCRdb's table, derived via immunoSEQ multiplex PCR, lists solely in-frame clones and lacks some. The sample yields around 2,000,000 clones, 85% to 95% seen once. Whole-study findings and limits: Shared clonotypes: approximately 4.5% naive CD4, around 3.4% naive CD8, under 2.5% memory CD4, 0.4% memory CD8. Generally, estimated richness proved larger in naive subsets than it did in memory subsets.

A few counts support this clone. Its antigen is unidentified. The clonotype was recovered from a young man in good health. The chain uses TRBV6-5 and TRBJ1-1, with TRBD1 as a possible D gene (6 bases). Material for sequencing was naive CD4+ T cells sorted from blood. Sample subset: CD45RA+ positively selected. CDR3 protein: CASSRQDEAFF. In DNA, the CDR3 is TGTGCCAGCAGTAGACAGGATGAAGCTTTCTTT.